Below, 23 T cell receptor beta chains from the same sample are listed, as sequenced in a study of spatial heterogeneity in lung cancer. In TCRdb, the 5' RACE reads were re-called with MiXCR into one record per CDR3 protein. This table holds about 10,000 distinct CDR3 sequences, approximately 54% found once. This sample's time point: sample taken at primary tumor resection. Their antigens remain unidentified. Findings of the study overall: Mutation counts in tumors were tracked by counts of expanded intratumoral alpha and beta TCRs.

This sample comprised lung tumor tissue, obtained at surgery. The receptors here all came from a female donor with early-stage non-small cell lung cancer.

This chain links TRBV7-2 with TRBJ2-7; TRBD1 matches 8 bases. The ends lost 7 bases at V and 7 bases at J; junction bases unmatched: 12. The CDR3 consists of 14 residues. Germline-derived CDR1 and CDR2 are SGHTA and FQGNSA. The CDR3 region has the DNA TGTGCCAGCACTCCAAGGACAGGGATCGGGGAGCAGTACTTC. Its translation is CASTPRTGIGEQYF. Variable domain in full (rest from reference TRBV7-2 and TRBJ2-7): GAGVSQSPSNKVTEKGKDVELRCDPISGHTALYWYRQSLGQGLEFLIYFQGNSAPDKSGLPSDRFSAERTGGSVSTLTIQRTQQEDSAVYLCASTPRTGIGEQYFGPGTRLTVT.

This clonotype was observed once. The chain combines TRBV28 with TRBJ1-2; 7 bases line up with TRBD1. The CDR3 contains 13 residues. Germline CDR1 reads MDHEN; CDR2 reads SYDVKM. J was trimmed by 4 bases and V by 7 bases; bases with no gene match: 6. This CDR3 is CASTQGEIYGYTF. The CDR3 coding sequence is TGTGCCAGCACCCAGGGGGAGATCTATGGCTACACCTTC.

The sample holds one count of this clonotype. V and J are TRBV28 and TRBJ2-7; 7 bases map to TRBD2. Germline V gene data show CDR1 as MDHEN and CDR2 as SYDVKM. Trimming removed 5 bases from V and 0 bases from J; junction bases left unmatched: 10. The CDR3 has 16 residues. The CDR3 sequence is CASSHRRGENSYEQYF. The DNA of the CDR3 is TGTGCCAGCAGTCATCGACGGGGGGAGAACTCCTACGAGCAGTACTTC.

The V gene is TRBV20-1, the J gene TRBJ1-2; 7 positions agree with TRBD1. V lost 2 bases and J lost 9; bases outside the gene matches: 12. CDR3 size: 14 residues. CDR1 and CDR2 from the germline V gene are DFQATT and SNEGSKA (reference sequence). The CDR3 DNA follows: TGCAGTGCTAGACCCAGACAGGGACAGAATAGCTACACCTTC. This sequence encodes CSARPRQGQNSYTF.

The chain links TRBV6-5 to TRBJ2-7; 10 positions match TRBD2. This CDR3 region has 15 residues. Germline values: CDR1 MNHEY, CDR2 SVGAGI. Trimming removed 0 bases from V and 6 bases from J; junction bases left unmatched: 5. CDR3 region: CASSYSVAGGFEQYF. CDR3 nucleotides: TGTGCCAGCAGTTACTCGGTAGCGGGGGGTTTCGAGCAGTACTTC.

This clonotype came up a few times. The chain employs TRBV12-3 or TRBV12-4 and TRBJ2-3, with 9 bases identical to TRBD2. The CDR3 runs 17 residues. Germline trimming cut 2 bases from V and 2 bases from J; bases unmatched to any gene: 8. DNA for the CDR3: TGTGCCAGCAGTTTACAGGATAAGCGGGGGGTCACAGATACGCAGTATTTT. Amino acids: CASSLQDKRGVTDTQYF.

This clonotype was recorded a few times. The gene calls are TRBV29-1 and TRBJ2-5; D possibly corresponds to TRBD1 (6 bases). Looked up from germline, CDR1 is SQVTM and CDR2 is ANQGSEA. V lost 1 base to trimming and J lost 1 base, with 19 bases between them. The CDR3 contains 17 residues. The CDR3 protein is CSVEGRGTGFPQETQYF. Written as DNA, the CDR3 is TGCAGCGTTGAAGGGAGAGGTACAGGGTTTCCCCAAGAGACCCAGTACTTC.

This clonotype was found a few times. V and J are TRBV20-1 and TRBJ2-7; 12 bases align to TRBD2. The V segment lost 4 bases and the J segment 6 bases; nucleotides outside the gene matches: 7. The length of the CDR3 is 14 residues. The germline gives CDR1 DFQATT, CDR2 SNEGSKA (reference sequence). For the CDR3, the DNA is TGCAGTGCTACTAGCGGGGGGGCCTCCCTCGAGCAGTACTTC. This sequence encodes CSATSGGASLEQYF.

There are a few counts of this clonotype. This chain connects TRBV3-1 to TRBJ2-7, with 7 bases identical to TRBD1. The CDR3 runs to 13 residues. Trimming took 4 bases from V and 2 from J; bases not matched to a gene: 2. CDR1 and CDR2 (germline): LGHDT, YNNKEL (reference sequence). The CDR3 nucleotides read TGTGCCAGCAGCCGAGGGACAGCCTACGAGCAGTACTTC. Amino acid sequence: CASSRGTAYEQYF.

This sequence joins TRBV28 and TRBJ2-1; D might be TRBD1 (7 bases). There are 15 residues in the CDR3. Trimming removed 3 bases at V and 12 bases at J, with 21 bases between. Germline V gene lookup returns CDR1 MDHEN and CDR2 SYDVKM. In nucleotides, the CDR3 is TGTGCCAGCAGTTTCTGGCAGGGGGACCGGGGGAGGCAGTTCTTC. This gives the protein CASSFWQGDRGRQFF.

This chain joins TRBV10-3 and TRBJ2-3, with D perhaps matching TRBD2 (5 bases). CDR3 length: 14 residues. V lost 8 bases and J lost 2, with 14 bases in between. Looked up from germline, CDR1 is ENHRY and CDR2 is SYGVKD. CDR3 region: CAISEGSPTDTQYF. Here the CDR3 DNA reads TGTGCCATCTCTGAGGGAAGCCCCACAGATACGCAGTATTTT.

In its sample, this clonotype was seen once. The rearrangement uses TRBV7-2 and TRBJ2-3, with D tentatively TRBD2 (5 bases). The CDR3 length is 15 residues. Trimming cost V 5 bases and J 2 bases, with 14 bases left between them. CDR1 SGHTA and CDR2 FQGNSA come from the germline V gene. The CDR3: CASSLDGLTTDTQYF. CDR3 DNA: TGTGCCAGCAGCCTAGATGGACTGACCACAGATACGCAGTATTTT.

The V gene is TRBV28, the J gene TRBJ2-3, with 7 bases matching TRBD1. The CDR3 has 13 amino acids. V was clipped by 10 bases and J by 2 bases; unmatched bases: 6. CDR1 and CDR2 from the germline V gene are MDHEN and SYDVKM. CDR3 DNA sequence: TGTGCCATCCGGGACAGTTACACAGATACGCAGTATTTT. This encodes CAIRDSYTDTQYF. The variable domain in full, completed from reference TRBV28 and TRBJ2-3, reads DVKVTQSSRYLVKRTGEKVFLECVQDMDHENMFWYRQDPGLGLRLIYFSYDVKMKEKGDIPEGYSVSREKKERFSLILESASTNQTSMYLCAIRDSYTDTQYFGPGTRLTVL.

This clonotype came up a few times. The chain uses TRBV7-3 and TRBJ1-6, with TRBD1 identical over 9 bases. V lost 5 bases to trimming and J lost 10 bases; unmatched junction nucleotides: 6. CDR1 is SGHTA, CDR2 FQGTGA, per germline. This CDR3 comprises 14 residues. CDR3 DNA sequence: TGTGCCAGCAGCGACGGGACAGGGCAATCACCCCTCCACTTT. It is translated as CASSDGTGQSPLHF.

V gene TRBV30 combines with J gene TRBJ1-5; D uncertain. Trimming took 2 bases from V and 5 from J, leaving 7 bases between them. The CDR3 loop spans 12 amino acids. CDR1 is GTSNPN and CDR2 is SVGIG in the germline V gene (reference sequence). This CDR3 is CAWSFGHQPQHF. DNA of the CDR3: TGTGCCTGGAGTTTCGGACATCAGCCCCAGCATTTT. The whole variable domain, remainder taken from reference TRBV30 and TRBJ1-5, is SQTIHQWPATLVQPVGSPLSLECTVEGTSNPNLYWYRQAAGRGLQLLFYSVGIGQISSEVPQNLSASRPQDRQFILSSKKLLLSDSGFYLCAWSFGHQPQHFGDGTRLSIL.

This clonotype was counted a few times. The V call is TRBV15, the J call TRBJ2-7; tentatively, D is TRBD1 (6 bases). This CDR3 is built from 16 residues. V dropped 4 bases and J dropped 0 bases, with 16 bases sitting between them. Looked up from germline, CDR1 is LNHNV and CDR2 is YYDKDF (reference sequence). CDR3 in DNA: TGTGCCACCAGCACCATGGGGGTCAGGGGCTCCTACGAGCAGTACTTC. Its protein is CATSTMGVRGSYEQYF.

This clonotype came up a few times. The chain employs TRBV12-3 or TRBV12-4 and TRBJ2-6; D ambiguous. The CDR3 consists of 11 residues. Between the trimmed V and J ends, which lost 6 bases and 4 bases, there was a span of 1 base. Here the CDR3 reads CASRGANVLTF. The CDR3, as DNA: TGTGCCAGCAGGGGGGCCAACGTCCTGACTTTC.

The rearrangement joins TRBV12-3 or TRBV12-4 to TRBJ1-2, with D perhaps matching TRBD1 (5 bases). The CDR3 runs to 13 residues. Trimming removed 2 bases at V and 4 bases at J, with 8 bases between. The CDR3 here is CASSLRQFYGYTF. The CDR3 DNA reads TGTGCCAGCAGTTTAAGACAGTTCTATGGCTACACCTTC.

CDR3 protein: CASSRREYGYTF. CDR3 in DNA: TGTGCCAGCAGCCGTAGAGAATATGGCTACACCTTC. The chain is built from TRBV28 and TRBJ1-2; D uncertain. The CDR3 has 12 amino acids. Germline CDR1 and CDR2: MDHEN and SYDVKM. V lost 6 bases to trimming and J lost 5 bases, with 10 bases between them.

This clonotype counts as medium-sized. This chain links TRBV6-1 with TRBJ1-1, with D maybe TRBD1 (5 bases). The germline V gene encodes CDR1 MNHNS and CDR2 SASEGT. The V end was cut by 8 bases, the J end by 5 bases, with 12 bases between. The CDR3 runs 12 residues. The CDR3 region has the DNA TGTGCCAGCGGCCGGGGGAGGACTGAAGCTTTCTTT. Protein sequence: CASGRGRTEAFF.

This chain uses TRBV20-1 with TRBJ1-6, with D maybe TRBD1 (6 bases). Trimming pared 6 bases from V and 7 bases from J, leaving 10 bases between. The CDR3 spans 12 residues. Germline CDR1 DFQATT, CDR2 SNEGSKA (reference sequence). The CDR3 spells CSAIGGNSPLHF. In DNA form, the CDR3 reads TGCAGTGCCATAGGGGGGAATTCACCCCTCCACTTT.

The chain couples TRBV7-9 to TRBJ1-2; 8 bases are shared with TRBD1. Germline CDR1 reads SEHNR; CDR2 reads FQNEAQ (reference sequence). Germline trimming cut 4 bases from V and 0 bases from J; bases unmatched to any gene: 10. CDR3 length equals 17 residues. CDR3 residues: CASSSTGTGGPNYGYTF. CDR3 DNA sequence: TGTGCCAGCAGCTCTACCGGGACAGGAGGCCCTAACTATGGCTACACCTTC.

This chain links TRBV6-4 with TRBJ2-3; 7 bases fit TRBD1. In germline, CDR1 is MRHNA, CDR2 SNTAGT. Trimming at V came to 6 bases and at J to 0 bases, leaving 3 bases not matched to a gene. The CDR3 extends over 14 amino acids. CDR3 amino acids: CASSEDRSTDTQYF. The CDR3 bases are TGTGCCAGCAGCGAGGACAGGAGCACAGATACGCAGTATTTT.